A single sample is the source of the 8 T cell receptor beta chains below, sequenced in a study of T-cell memory formation after mild COVID-19. TCRdb fed the 5' RACE reads into MiXCR, producing one record per CDR3 protein. Of 400,000 to 550,000 distinct CDR3 sequences listed, 20% to 25% are singletons. The sample taken for sequencing was PBMCs or a T cell subset sorted from them (not recorded which). The receptors were sampled from an adult woman who had mild COVID-19 (a few samples of this study predate the infection). Cell type and time point are not known.

The chain carries TRBV20-1 and TRBJ2-7; TRBD2 agrees at 7 bases. The CDR3 is 13 residues long. The ends lost 5 bases at V and 1 base at J; junction bases unmatched: 5. Germline V gene sequence: CDR1 DFQATT, CDR2 SNEGSKA (reference sequence). DNA of the CDR3: TGCAGTGCTCTAGCGGTGGGTTCCTACGAGCAGTACTTC. It specifies CSALAVGSYEQYF.

A few counts support this clonotype. The gene calls are TRBV11-3 and TRBJ2-2; D is possibly TRBD1 (5 bases). Trimming removed 5 bases from V and 5 bases from J, with 15 bases in between. The CDR3 totals 15 residues. Germline CDR1 and CDR2: SGHNT and YENEEA. CDR3 nucleotide sequence: TGTGCCAGCAGCATACGGAAGGGGTGGACCGGGGAGCTGTTTTTT. This codes for CASSIRKGWTGELFF.

This clonotype turned up a few times. This chain links TRBV6-2 or TRBV6-3 with TRBJ1-5, with D perhaps matching TRBD1 (5 bases). CDR3 size: 16 residues. V was cut by 6 bases and J by 5 bases, with 20 bases left in between. The germline V gene has CDR1 MNHEY and CDR2 SVGEGT. The CDR3 loop reads CASRTSRDPVYQPQHF. The CDR3, as DNA: TGTGCCAGCAGAACGAGCAGGGACCCCGTATATCAGCCCCAGCATTTT.

The chain couples TRBV25-1 to TRBJ2-1; 8 bases map to TRBD2. V was pared by 3 bases and J by 1 base, with 5 bases of the junction left unmatched. CDR1 and CDR2 (germline): MGHDK, SYGVNS. There are 16 residues in the CDR3. The CDR3 region has the DNA TGTGCCAGCAGTGAGCCCCTAGCGGGTTCCTACAATGAGCAGTTCTTC. Its translation: CASSEPLAGSYNEQFF.

This chain joins TRBV10-3 and TRBJ1-2, with 7 nucleotides matching TRBD1. Looked up from germline, CDR1 is ENHRY and CDR2 is SYGVKD. J lost 0 bases, V lost 6 bases, and 4 bases had no gene match. There are 14 residues in the CDR3. In DNA, the CDR3 is TGTGCCATCAGGGGACAGTTAGCTAACTATGGCTACACCTTC. Protein sequence: CAIRGQLANYGYTF.

This clonotype turned up a few times. The chain couples TRBV9 to TRBJ1-2; weak D call: TRBD1 (6 bases). CDR3 length: 16 residues. The V and J ends lost 3 bases and 0 bases respectively, with 15 bases between them. From germline, CDR1 is SGDLS and CDR2 YYNGEE. CDR3 region: CASSGDTGLANYGYTF. CDR3 coding DNA: TGTGCCAGCAGCGGGGACACGGGGTTAGCTAACTATGGCTACACCTTC.

This clonotype was seen more than once but under ten times. V is TRBV9 and J is TRBJ2-1; D is ambiguous. Trimming took off 2 bases at V and 6 bases at J, with 9 bases between the two ends. This CDR3 is 13 amino acids long. Germline CDR1 is SGDLS and CDR2 is YYNGEE. The CDR3 reads CASSVGLPNEQFF. CDR3 bases: TGTGCCAGCAGCGTCGGTCTTCCCAATGAGCAGTTCTTC.

The chain joins TRBV5-1 to TRBJ2-1; 10 nucleotides match TRBD1. The CDR3 is 15 amino acids. Germline V lookup: CDR1 SGHRS, CDR2 YFSETQ. The trim removed 4 bases at V and 7 bases at J, leaving 8 bases unmatched. CDR3 amino acids: CASSLQGQGRNEQFF. CDR3 DNA sequence: TGCGCCAGCAGCCTGCAGGGACAGGGGAGGAATGAGCAGTTCTTC.